The 4 T cell receptor beta chains in this list originate from one sample, sequenced in a study of cytomegalovirus exposure and HLA in healthy donors. A multiplex PCR was run with 60 Vbeta primers and 13 Jbeta primers. Profiled with immunoSEQ multiplex PCR; TCRdb holds only in-frame clones, not every one. The sample lists over 250,000 clones, 70% to 90% occurring once. The sample consisted of PBMCs. The origin of the receptors is a man between 35 and 55 years old in good health and CMV-seropositive.

V gene TRBV10-1 combines with J gene TRBJ2-7; TRBD2 matches 9 bases. After removal of 2 bases from V and 1 base from J, the junction contained 6 bases not matched to a gene. This CDR3 is 16 amino acids long. Looked up from germline, CDR1 is WNHNN and CDR2 is SYGVQD (reference sequence). Here the CDR3 reads CASSEASGVPSYEQYF. The CDR3 DNA reads TGCGCCAGCAGTGAGGCTAGCGGGGTTCCATCCTACGAGCAGTACTTC.

J is TRBJ2-3 and V is TRBV13, with 11 bases lining up with TRBD2. CDR3 length: 16 residues. Germline CDR1 reads PRHDT; CDR2 reads FYEKMQ (reference sequence). J gave up 2 bases and V 6 bases, and 7 bases lay outside the gene matches. This CDR3 reads CASSQELAGDTDTQYF. The CDR3 DNA reads as TGTGCCAGCAGTCAAGAACTAGCGGGGGACACAGATACGCAGTATTTT. Combining the CDR3 with reference TRBV13 and TRBJ2-3 gives the whole variable domain AAGVIQSPRHLIKEKRETATLKCYPIPRHDTVYWYQQGPGQDPQFLISFYEKMQSDKGSIPDRFSAQQFSDYHSELNMSSLELGDSALYFCASSQELAGDTDTQYFGPGTRLTVL.

The chain recombines TRBV19 with TRBJ2-3, with D perhaps TRBD1 (6 bases). The CDR3 covers 14 residues. V lost 1 base, J lost 4 bases, and 9 bases lay in between. CDR1 and CDR2 (germline): LNHDA, SQIVND (reference sequence). The CDR3 region has the DNA TGTGCCAGTAGTATAGCACAGGGCCCAGATACGCAGTATTTT. Protein product: CASSIAQGPDTQYF.

V gene TRBV29-1 combines with J gene TRBJ2-1; the D is unclear. The germline CDR1 and CDR2 sequences are SQVTM and ANQGSEA. Trimming took 7 bases from V and 5 from J, leaving 6 bases between them. This CDR3 contains 10 residues. For the CDR3, the DNA is TGCAGCGCTACCAACAATGAGCAGTTCTTC. This gives the protein CSATNNEQFF.